This T cell receptor (beta chain) was documented in a study of early T cells in non-severe SARS-CoV-2 infection. Study-level background: The sequenced material was bulk RNA from unsorted whole blood, and its chains were unpaired.

Study-level findings and limits: Lookups in VDJdb leaned toward anti-spike CD8 responses and missed private and CD4 specificities.

Germline V gene lookup returns CDR1 SQVTM and CDR2 ANQGSEA. V was clipped by 8 bases and J by 5 bases; unmatched bases: 11. This CDR3 has 15 amino acids. As for this clonotype: Its antigen is undetermined.

Individual cDNA molecules received unique molecular identifiers. TCRdb processed the 5' RACE reads anew with MiXCR; each CDR3 protein has one entry. The data show 100,000 to 150,000 distinct CDR3 sequences, just under 15% seen once. This TCR derives from an adult who was a healthcare worker with PCR-confirmed SARS-CoV-2 infection or an uninfected control (not recorded which). The gene calls are TRBV29-1 and TRBJ2-3; 12 bases agree with TRBD1. Sequencing was done on a sample of whole blood. The CDR3 is CSSPSGQGAGDTQYF. The CDR3 bases are TGCAGCTCGCCTTCGGGACAGGGGGCGGGAGATACGCAGTATTTT.